These T cell receptor beta chains were read from a single sample in a study of T cell repertoires in ileal Crohn's disease. Some clones are missing from TCRdb's copy, which holds only in-frame ones; the method was immunoSEQ multiplex PCR. The sample contains about 2,500 clones, 76% of which appear only once. Material for sequencing was ileal tissue. These receptor sequences come from an adult with Crohn's disease. Both conserved end residues are part of each CDR3. Fields, in order: D gene, J gene, clone size, V gene, CDR3 length, CDR3 DNA, CDR3 protein. The D gene is left open where the match is weak. Where a row states a size, it is once, few, many or the class of an expanded clone; other rows omit it.

D gene: TRBD1
J gene: TRBJ2-7
clone size: NA
V gene: TRBV7-9
CDR3 length: 15
CDR3 DNA: TGTGCCAGCAGCTCCGGGACAGGGAGTTTAGGGGAGCAGTACTTC
CDR3 protein: CASSSGTGSLGEQYF

D gene: NA
J gene: TRBJ2-5
clone size: few
V gene: TRBV5-1
CDR3 length: 13
CDR3 DNA: TGCGCCAGCAGCTTCGGAGTTGGGGAGACCCAGTACTTC
CDR3 protein: CASSFGVGETQYF

D gene: NA
J gene: TRBJ2-5
clone size: NA
V gene: TRBV30
CDR3 length: 15
CDR3 DNA: TGTGCCTGGAGCCGCATTAGGGCCGGGATTGAGACCCAGTACTTC
CDR3 protein: CAWSRIRAGIETQYF

D gene: NA
J gene: TRBJ2-7
clone size: NA
V gene: TRBV27
CDR3 length: 12
CDR3 DNA: TGTGCCAGCAGTAACAGGATATCCGAGCAGTACTTC
CDR3 protein: CASSNRISEQYF

D gene: NA
J gene: TRBJ2-6
clone size: NA
V gene: TRBV9
CDR3 length: 15
CDR3 DNA: TGTGCCAGCAGCGTCCCGGGTTCCGGGGCCAACGTCCTGACTTTC
CDR3 protein: CASSVPGSGANVLTF

D gene: TRBD2
J gene: TRBJ2-1
clone size: NA
V gene: TRBV7-6
CDR3 length: 13
CDR3 DNA: TGTGCCAGCAGCCTGACTAGCGGGAGAGGGCAGTTCTTC
CDR3 protein: CASSLTSGRGQFF

D gene: NA
J gene: TRBJ2-7
clone size: NA
V gene: TRBV18
CDR3 length: 14
CDR3 DNA: TGTGCCAGCTCCCCTGGCCACATCGACTACGAGCAGTACTTC
CDR3 protein: CASSPGHIDYEQYF

D gene: TRBD1
J gene: TRBJ1-2
clone size: large
V gene: TRBV4-2
CDR3 length: 13
CDR3 DNA: TGTGCCAGCAGCCCCAACAGGGGGCAGGGCTACACCTTC
CDR3 protein: CASSPNRGQGYTF

D gene: TRBD1
J gene: TRBJ1-2
clone size: NA
V gene: TRBV6-1
CDR3 length: 14
CDR3 DNA: TGTGCCAGCAGTGATGACGGGACAGGGTCCGGCTACACCTTC
CDR3 protein: CASSDDGTGSGYTF

D gene: NA
J gene: TRBJ1-3
clone size: NA
V gene: TRBV6-1
CDR3 length: 16
CDR3 DNA: TGTGCCAGCAGTGGAGGAGGGTGGGGTTCTGGAAACACCATATATTTT
CDR3 protein: CASSGGGWGSGNTIYF

D gene: NA
J gene: TRBJ1-3
clone size: NA
V gene: TRBV6-5
CDR3 length: 13
CDR3 DNA: TGTGCCAGCAGTAACAGGGCTGGAAACACCATATATTTT
CDR3 protein: CASSNRAGNTIYF

D gene: NA
J gene: TRBJ1-5
clone size: NA
V gene: TRBV6-5
CDR3 length: 15
CDR3 DNA: TGTGCCAGCAGGCGTACAGAATTCCTCAATCAGCCCCAGCATTTT
CDR3 protein: CASRRTEFLNQPQHF

D gene: NA
J gene: TRBJ2-6
clone size: NA
V gene: TRBV4-1
CDR3 length: 15
CDR3 DNA: TGCGCCAGCAGCCAAAAGGACACTGGGGCCAACGTCCTGACTTTC
CDR3 protein: CASSQKDTGANVLTF

D gene: NA
J gene: TRBJ2-2
clone size: NA
V gene: TRBV2
CDR3 length: 17
CDR3 DNA: TGTGCCAGCGGGTGGCGGACAGAAACTTCGAACACCGGGGAGCTGTTTTTT
CDR3 protein: CASGWRTETSNTGELFF

D gene: TRBD1
J gene: TRBJ1-2
clone size: NA
V gene: TRBV7-9
CDR3 length: 18
CDR3 DNA: TGTGCCAGCAGCTTAGGGGAATCTAACCCACAGGGGTTTTTTAGGTACACCTTC
CDR3 protein: CASSLGESNPQGFFRYTF

D gene: NA
J gene: TRBJ2-2
clone size: NA
V gene: TRBV19
CDR3 length: 16
CDR3 DNA: TGTGCCAGTAGTATTCATCCAGGGACGAACACCGGGGAGCTGTTTTTT
CDR3 protein: CASSIHPGTNTGELFF

D gene: NA
J gene: TRBJ1-2
clone size: few
V gene: TRBV18
CDR3 length: 16
CDR3 DNA: TGTGCCAGCTCACGAGACAGGCCCCCGGCTAACTATGGCTACACCTTC
CDR3 protein: CASSRDRPPANYGYTF

D gene: NA
J gene: TRBJ2-2
clone size: few
V gene: TRBV30
CDR3 length: 14
CDR3 DNA: TGTGCCTGGAGTGTACTCGAGGGAACCGGGGAGCTGTTTTTT
CDR3 protein: CAWSVLEGTGELFF

D gene: NA
J gene: TRBJ1-5
clone size: NA
V gene: TRBV18
CDR3 length: 14
CDR3 DNA: TGTGCCAGCTCGGGAGCGGGGGCTGGTCAGCCCCAGCATTTT
CDR3 protein: CASSGAGAGQPQHF

D gene: TRBD1
J gene: TRBJ1-2
clone size: NA
V gene: TRBV28
CDR3 length: 15
CDR3 DNA: TGTGCCAGCAGCTCCGGGACAGCAGCTAACTATGGCTACACCTTC
CDR3 protein: CASSSGTAANYGYTF

D gene: NA
J gene: TRBJ1-2
clone size: NA
V gene: TRBV15
CDR3 length: 15
CDR3 DNA: TGTGCCACCAGCAGAGATCGGCAGGGGATCGAAGGCTACACCTTC
CDR3 protein: CATSRDRQGIEGYTF

D gene: NA
J gene: TRBJ2-3
clone size: NA
V gene: TRBV15
CDR3 length: 13
CDR3 DNA: TGTGCCACCAGCAGAGACAGGGTAAAGACGCAGTATTTT
CDR3 protein: CATSRDRVKTQYF

D gene: NA
J gene: TRBJ1-1
clone size: NA
V gene: TRBV5-4
CDR3 length: 15
CDR3 DNA: TGTGCCAGCAGCTTAGGTGGGGGCATGAACACTGAAGCTTTCTTT
CDR3 protein: CASSLGGGMNTEAFF

D gene: TRBD2
J gene: TRBJ2-3
clone size: few
V gene: TRBV7-2
CDR3 length: 16
CDR3 DNA: TGTGCCAGCAGCTTACTAGCGGGAGGAGCTGCAGATACGCAGTATTTT
CDR3 protein: CASSLLAGGAADTQYF

D gene: TRBD2
J gene: TRBJ2-7
clone size: once
V gene: TRBV4-3
CDR3 length: 17
CDR3 DNA: TGCGCCAGCAGCCAAGATCGTACCGGGACTAGCCACTACGAGCAGTACTTC
CDR3 protein: CASSQDRTGTSHYEQYF

D gene: NA
J gene: TRBJ2-7
clone size: few
V gene: TRBV15
CDR3 length: 12
CDR3 DNA: TGTGCCACCAGCTCAGGGGCCCACGAGCAGTACTTC
CDR3 protein: CATSSGAHEQYF

D gene: NA
J gene: TRBJ2-7
clone size: NA
V gene: TRBV5-6
CDR3 length: 15
CDR3 DNA: TGTGCCAGCAGTCGGATACGGGAGATTTCCTACGAGCAGTACTTC
CDR3 protein: CASSRIREISYEQYF

D gene: TRBD1
J gene: TRBJ2-5
clone size: large
V gene: TRBV15
CDR3 length: 15
CDR3 DNA: TGTGCCACCAGCAGCGAACACAGGGGCGGGGAGACCCAGTACTTC
CDR3 protein: CATSSEHRGGETQYF

D gene: TRBD1
J gene: TRBJ1-2
clone size: NA
V gene: TRBV28
CDR3 length: 14
CDR3 DNA: TGTGCCAGCAGCTTAATCGACAGGGGATATGGCTACACCTTC
CDR3 protein: CASSLIDRGYGYTF

D gene: TRBD1
J gene: TRBJ2-5
clone size: NA
V gene: TRBV6-1
CDR3 length: 14
CDR3 DNA: TGTGCCAGCTCTCCGGGACAGGGGGCAGAGACCCAGTACTTC
CDR3 protein: CASSPGQGAETQYF

D gene: NA
J gene: TRBJ2-7
clone size: once
V gene: TRBV18
CDR3 length: 16
CDR3 DNA: TGTGCCAGCTCACCTACACGGCAAAGGAGCTCCTACGAGCAGTACTTC
CDR3 protein: CASSPTRQRSSYEQYF

D gene: NA
J gene: TRBJ2-1
clone size: NA
V gene: TRBV5-4
CDR3 length: 16
CDR3 DNA: TGTGCCAGCACCTTCGGGGGAGCGGGCTCCTACAATGAGCAGTTCTTC
CDR3 protein: CASTFGGAGSYNEQFF

D gene: NA
J gene: TRBJ2-7
clone size: NA
V gene: TRBV30
CDR3 length: 11
CDR3 DNA: TGTGCCTGGAGTGGAGGGTACGAGCAGTACTTC
CDR3 protein: CAWSGGYEQYF

D gene: NA
J gene: TRBJ2-3
clone size: NA
V gene: TRBV6-6
CDR3 length: 10
CDR3 DNA: TGTGCCAGCGGGAGTCTTAAGCAGTATTTT
CDR3 protein: CASGSLKQYF

D gene: TRBD2
J gene: TRBJ2-7
clone size: NA
V gene: TRBV18
CDR3 length: 13
CDR3 DNA: TGTGCCAGCTCACCTGCGGGAGACTACGAGCAGTACTTC
CDR3 protein: CASSPAGDYEQYF

D gene: NA
J gene: TRBJ1-1
clone size: NA
V gene: TRBV27
CDR3 length: 13
CDR3 DNA: TGTGCCAGCAGAACCATCTCCGGGACAGAAGCTTTCTTT
CDR3 protein: CASRTISGTEAFF

D gene: NA
J gene: TRBJ1-6
clone size: NA
V gene: TRBV18
CDR3 length: 16
CDR3 DNA: TGTGCCAGCTCACCACTCGGGCAGGGGAATAATTCACCCCTCCACTTT
CDR3 protein: CASSPLGQGNNSPLHF